This TCR beta chain was sequenced during a study of blood T cells in healthy people across ages. Overall study: Per two T cells, about one barcoded beta molecule was captured through template switching.

The authors extracted at least 6 micrograms of total RNA per sample. Alongside a J-beta primer mix, a sample-barcoded 5' primer served in a second PCR lasting 7 to 11 cycles. Every cDNA molecule carried a tag from a template-switch adaptor bearing 12 random nucleotides. TCRdb analysed the 5' RACE reads with MiXCR anew, one entry per CDR3 protein. The table shows hundreds of thousands of distinct CDR3 sequences, with 56% occurring only once. A word on this clonotype: Its antigen is still unknown.

The CDR3 extends over 12 amino acids. In germline, CDR1 is SQVTM, CDR2 ANQGSEA. V was shortened by 4 bases and J by 10 bases, with 16 bases between the two germline ends. Study-level points and caveats: Greater diversity and more naive CD4+ cells were seen in long-lived donors than in aged donors.

Sequenced: blood. J is TRBJ1-2 and V is TRBV29-1; D is possibly TRBD1 (6 bases). This TCR was recovered from a man between 40 and 49 years old in good health. CDR3 bases: TGCAGCGTTGCTGGACAGCGTGGAGCCTACACCTTC. Its protein product is CSVAGQRGAYTF.